The sequence of this T cell receptor beta chain was determined in a study of blood T cell repertoires in COVID-19. The protocol was immunoSEQ multiplex PCR, while the TCRdb copy is restricted to in-frame clones and leaves out a portion. The profile shows some 190,000 clones, roughly 80% of them singletons. Germline lookup yields CDR1 PRHDT and CDR2 FYEKMQ (reference sequence). This CDR3 contains 14 residues. V shed 4 bases, J shed 2 bases, and the junction held 5 bases outside the gene matches. The genes are TRBV13 and TRBJ2-7, with 7 bases identical to TRBD1. The sequence came from a woman between 35 and 50 years old with COVID-19, enrolled during active disease. Material for sequencing was peripheral blood. The CDR3 bases are TGTGCCAGCAGCTACGGGACAGCCGCCTACGAGCAGTACTTC. Its translation is CASSYGTAAYEQYF. The whole variable domain, filled in from reference TRBV13 and TRBJ2-7, reads AAGVIQSPRHLIKEKRETATLKCYPIPRHDTVYWYQQGPGQDPQFLISFYEKMQSDKGSIPDRFSAQQFSDYHSELNMSSLELGDSALYFCASSYGTAAYEQYFGPGTRLTVT.